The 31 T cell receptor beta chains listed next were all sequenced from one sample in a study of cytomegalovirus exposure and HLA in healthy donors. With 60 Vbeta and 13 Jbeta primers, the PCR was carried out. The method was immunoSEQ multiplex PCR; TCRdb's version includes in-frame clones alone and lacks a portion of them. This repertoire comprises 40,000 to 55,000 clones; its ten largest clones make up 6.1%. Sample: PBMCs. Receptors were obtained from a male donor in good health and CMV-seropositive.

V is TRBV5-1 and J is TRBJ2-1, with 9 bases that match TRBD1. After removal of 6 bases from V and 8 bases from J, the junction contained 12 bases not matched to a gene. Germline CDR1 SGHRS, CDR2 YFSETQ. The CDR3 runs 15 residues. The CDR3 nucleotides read TGCGCCAGCACCACTACCGGGACAGGGCCGGATGAGCAGTTCTTC. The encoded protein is CASTTTGTGPDEQFF.

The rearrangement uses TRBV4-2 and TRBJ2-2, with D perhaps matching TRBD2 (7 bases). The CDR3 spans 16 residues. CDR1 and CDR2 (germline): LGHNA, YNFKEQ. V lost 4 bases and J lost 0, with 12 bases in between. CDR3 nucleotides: TGTGCCAGCAGCCCTCGGGGGGCCCCGAACACCGGGGAGCTGTTTTTT. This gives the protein CASSPRGAPNTGELFF.

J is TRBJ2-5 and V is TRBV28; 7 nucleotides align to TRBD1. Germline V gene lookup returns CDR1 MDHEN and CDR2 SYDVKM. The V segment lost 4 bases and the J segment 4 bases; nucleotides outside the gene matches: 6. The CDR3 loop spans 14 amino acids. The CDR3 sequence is CASSSTGYAETQYF. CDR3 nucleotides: TGTGCCAGCAGTTCGACAGGGTACGCAGAGACCCAGTACTTC.

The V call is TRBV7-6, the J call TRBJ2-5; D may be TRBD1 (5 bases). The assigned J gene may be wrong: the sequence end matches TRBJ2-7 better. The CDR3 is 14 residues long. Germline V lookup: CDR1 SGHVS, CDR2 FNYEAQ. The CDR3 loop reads CASSPRFQGYEQYF. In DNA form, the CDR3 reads TGTGCCAGCAGCCCCAGGTTTCAGGGCTACGAGCAGTACTTC.

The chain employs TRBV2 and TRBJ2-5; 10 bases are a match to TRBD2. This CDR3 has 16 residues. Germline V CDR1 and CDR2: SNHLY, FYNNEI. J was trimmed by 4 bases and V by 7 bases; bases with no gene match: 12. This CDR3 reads CASNPPAGGPGETQYF. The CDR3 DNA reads TGTGCCAGCAACCCCCCAGCGGGGGGGCCGGGAGAGACCCAGTACTTC.

CDR3 nucleotide sequence: TGTGCCAGCAGCCAAGAGGAGGGCGGCCCATCTTACGAGCAGTACTTC. Translation gives CASSQEEGGPSYEQYF. The chain is built from TRBV4-2 and TRBJ2-7; maybe TRBD2 (6 bases). Germline V gene data show CDR1 as LGHNA and CDR2 as YNFKEQ. There are 16 residues in the CDR3. V was cut by 0 bases and J by 4 bases, with 16 bases left in between.

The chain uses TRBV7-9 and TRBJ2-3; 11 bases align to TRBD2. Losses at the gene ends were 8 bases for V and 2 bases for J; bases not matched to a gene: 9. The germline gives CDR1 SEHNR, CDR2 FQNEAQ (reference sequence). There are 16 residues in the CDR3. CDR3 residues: CASGSLAGGNTDTQYF. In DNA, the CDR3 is TGTGCCAGCGGCTCCCTAGCGGGGGGTAACACAGATACGCAGTATTTT.

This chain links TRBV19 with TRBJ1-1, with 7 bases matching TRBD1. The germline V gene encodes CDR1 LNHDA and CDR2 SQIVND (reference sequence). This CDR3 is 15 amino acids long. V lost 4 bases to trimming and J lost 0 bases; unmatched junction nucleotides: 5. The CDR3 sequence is CASSTGQTLNTEAFF. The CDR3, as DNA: TGTGCCAGTAGTACGGGACAGACATTGAACACTGAAGCTTTCTTT.

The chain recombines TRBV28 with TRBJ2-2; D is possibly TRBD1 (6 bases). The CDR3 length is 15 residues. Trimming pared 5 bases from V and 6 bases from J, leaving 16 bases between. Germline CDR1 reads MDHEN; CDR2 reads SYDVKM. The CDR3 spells CASSHTGSKAGELFF. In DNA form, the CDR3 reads TGTGCCAGCAGTCATACAGGGTCTAAGGCCGGGGAGCTGTTTTTT.

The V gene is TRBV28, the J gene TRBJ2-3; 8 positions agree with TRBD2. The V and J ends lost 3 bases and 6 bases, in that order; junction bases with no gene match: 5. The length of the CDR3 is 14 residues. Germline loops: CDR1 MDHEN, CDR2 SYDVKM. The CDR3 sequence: CASSLASGYDTQYF. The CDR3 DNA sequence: TGTGCCAGCAGTTTGGCTAGCGGGTATGATACGCAGTATTTT.

CDR3 residues: CASSLDWRGTYNEQFF. In DNA form, the CDR3 reads TGTGCCAGCAGCCTGGATTGGAGAGGTACCTACAATGAGCAGTTCTTC. V usage is TRBV28 and J usage is TRBJ2-1; D is unresolved. The CDR3 length is 16 residues. V was shortened by 6 bases and J by 2 bases, with 17 bases between the two germline ends. The germline V gene encodes CDR1 MDHEN and CDR2 SYDVKM.

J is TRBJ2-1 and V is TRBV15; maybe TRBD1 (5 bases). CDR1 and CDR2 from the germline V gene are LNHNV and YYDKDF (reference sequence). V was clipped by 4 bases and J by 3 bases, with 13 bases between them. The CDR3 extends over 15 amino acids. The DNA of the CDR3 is TGTGCCACCAGCACAGAAGGGGCAGACTACAATGAGCAGTTCTTC. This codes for CATSTEGADYNEQFF.

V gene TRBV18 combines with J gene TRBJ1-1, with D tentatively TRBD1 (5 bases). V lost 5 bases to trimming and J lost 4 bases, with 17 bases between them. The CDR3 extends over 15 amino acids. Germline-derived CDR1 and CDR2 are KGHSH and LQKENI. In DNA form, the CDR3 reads TGTGCCAGCTCAACCACCGCGGATAGGGGCACTGAAGCTTTCTTT. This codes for CASSTTADRGTEAFF.

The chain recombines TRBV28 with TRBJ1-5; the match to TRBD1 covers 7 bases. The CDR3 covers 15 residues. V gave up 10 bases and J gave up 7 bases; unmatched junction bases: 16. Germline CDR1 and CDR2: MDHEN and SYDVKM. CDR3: CATRVVNRGWQPQHF. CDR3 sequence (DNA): TGTGCCACCCGCGTAGTAAACAGGGGATGGCAGCCCCAGCATTTT.

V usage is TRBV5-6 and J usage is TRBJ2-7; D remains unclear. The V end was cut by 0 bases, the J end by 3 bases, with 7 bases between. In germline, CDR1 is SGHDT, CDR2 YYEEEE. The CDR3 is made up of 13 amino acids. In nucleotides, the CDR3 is TGTGCCAGCAGCTTGGGCGCTTACTACGAGCAGTACTTC. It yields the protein CASSLGAYYEQYF.

The CDR3 is CASSVDRGLADTIYF. CDR3 sequence (DNA): TGTGCCAGCAGCGTAGACAGGGGGCTTGCGGACACCATATATTTT. The rearrangement links TRBV9 to TRBJ1-3; 9 bases align to TRBD1. The V gene's germline CDR1 is SGDLS and CDR2 YYNGEE. There are 15 residues in the CDR3. V lost 0 bases to trimming and J lost 8 bases; unmatched junction nucleotides: 6. Full variable domain (remainder filled in from reference TRBV9 and TRBJ1-3): DSGVTQTPKHLITATGQRVTLRCSPRSGDLSVYWYQQSLDQGLQFLIQYYNGEERAKGNILERFSAQQFPDLHSELNLSSLELGDSALYFCASSVDRGLADTIYFGEGSWLTVV.

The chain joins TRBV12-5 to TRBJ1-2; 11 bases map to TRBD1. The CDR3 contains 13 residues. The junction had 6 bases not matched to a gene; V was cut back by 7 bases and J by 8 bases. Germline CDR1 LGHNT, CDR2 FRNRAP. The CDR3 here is CASALGTGGGYTF. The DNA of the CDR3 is TGTGCTAGTGCCCTAGGGACAGGGGGAGGCTACACCTTC.

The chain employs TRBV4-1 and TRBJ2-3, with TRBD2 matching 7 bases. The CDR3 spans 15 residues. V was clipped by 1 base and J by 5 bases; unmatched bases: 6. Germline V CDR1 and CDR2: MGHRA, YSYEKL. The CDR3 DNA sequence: TGCGCCAGCAGCCAAGTGGCGGGGGTCGGAGATACGCAGTATTTT. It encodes CASSQVAGVGDTQYF.

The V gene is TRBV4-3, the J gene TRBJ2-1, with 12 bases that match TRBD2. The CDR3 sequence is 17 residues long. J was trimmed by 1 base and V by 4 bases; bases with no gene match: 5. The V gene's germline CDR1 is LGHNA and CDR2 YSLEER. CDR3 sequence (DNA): TGCGCCAGCAGCCTCCGGACTAGCGGGGATTCCTACAATGAGCAGTTCTTC. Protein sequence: CASSLRTSGDSYNEQFF.

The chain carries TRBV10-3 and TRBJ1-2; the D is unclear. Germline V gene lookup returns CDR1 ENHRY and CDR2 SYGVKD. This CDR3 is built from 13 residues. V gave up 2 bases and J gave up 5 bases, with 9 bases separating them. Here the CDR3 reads CAISENSRYGYTF. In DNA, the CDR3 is TGTGCCATCAGTGAGAACAGCCGATATGGCTACACCTTC.

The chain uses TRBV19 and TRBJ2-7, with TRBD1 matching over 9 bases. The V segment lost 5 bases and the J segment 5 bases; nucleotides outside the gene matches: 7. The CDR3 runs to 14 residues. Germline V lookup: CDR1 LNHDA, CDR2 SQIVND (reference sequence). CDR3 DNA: TGTGCCAGTAGTGTCGGGACAGGGCTGGACGAGCAGTACTTC. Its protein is CASSVGTGLDEQYF. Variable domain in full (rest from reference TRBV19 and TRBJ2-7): DGGITQSPKYLFRKEGQNVTLSCEQNLNHDAMYWYRQDPGQGLRLIYYSQIVNDFQKGDIAEGYSVSREKKESFPLTVTSAQKNPTAFYLCASSVGTGLDEQYFGPGTRLTVT.

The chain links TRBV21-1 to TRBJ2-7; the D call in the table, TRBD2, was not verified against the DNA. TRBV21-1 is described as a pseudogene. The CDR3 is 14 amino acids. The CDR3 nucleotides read TGTGCCAGCAGCACAACCGGGGGAGTCCACGAGCAGTACTTC. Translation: CASSTTGGVHEQYF.

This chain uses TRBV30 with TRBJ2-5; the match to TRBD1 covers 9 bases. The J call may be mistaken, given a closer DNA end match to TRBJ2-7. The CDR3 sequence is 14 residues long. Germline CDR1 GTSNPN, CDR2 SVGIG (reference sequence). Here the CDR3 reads CAWSWGQGPYEQYF. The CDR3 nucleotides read TGTGCCTGGAGTTGGGGACAGGGACCTTACGAGCAGTACTTC.

The CDR3 here is CASRQTGAGTDTQYF. CDR3 coding DNA: TGTGCCAGCAGGCAGACAGGGGCTGGCACAGATACGCAGTATTTT. This chain links TRBV2 with TRBJ2-3, with TRBD1 matching over 8 bases. With V trimmed by 6 bases and J by 1 base, 6 bases remained unmatched. There are 15 residues in the CDR3. The V gene's germline CDR1 is SNHLY and CDR2 FYNNEI.

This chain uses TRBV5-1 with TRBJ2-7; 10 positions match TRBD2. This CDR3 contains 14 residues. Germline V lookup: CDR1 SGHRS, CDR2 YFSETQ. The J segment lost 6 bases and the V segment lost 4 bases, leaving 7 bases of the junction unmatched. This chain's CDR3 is CASSDPGLASEQYF. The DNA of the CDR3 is TGCGCCAGCAGCGATCCGGGACTAGCGAGCGAGCAGTACTTC. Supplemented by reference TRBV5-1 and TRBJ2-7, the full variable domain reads KAGVTQTPRYLIKTRGQQVTLSCSPISGHRSVSWYQQTPGQGLQFLFEYFSETQRNKGNFPGRFSGRQFSNSRSEMNVSTLELGDSALYLCASSDPGLASEQYFGPGTRLTVT.

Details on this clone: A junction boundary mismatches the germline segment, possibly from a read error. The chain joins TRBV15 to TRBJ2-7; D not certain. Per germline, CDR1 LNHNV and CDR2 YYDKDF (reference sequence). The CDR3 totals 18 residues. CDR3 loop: CATSRVPRVAPRSYGQYF. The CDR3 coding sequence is TGTGCCACCAGCAGAGTTCCCCGAGTCGCCCCTAGGTCCTACGGGCAGTACTTC.

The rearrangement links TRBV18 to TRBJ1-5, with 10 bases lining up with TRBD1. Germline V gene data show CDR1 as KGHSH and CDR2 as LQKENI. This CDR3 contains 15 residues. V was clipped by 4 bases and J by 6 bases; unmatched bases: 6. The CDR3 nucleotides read TGTGCCAGCTCACGGACAGGGGGAGTAGGTCAGCCCCAGCATTTT. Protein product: CASSRTGGVGQPQHF. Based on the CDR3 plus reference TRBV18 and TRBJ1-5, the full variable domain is NAGVMQNPRHLVRRRGQEARLRCSPMKGHSHVYWYRQLPEEGLKFMVYLQKENIIDESGMPKERFSAEFPKEGPSILRIQQVVRGDSAAYFCASSRTGGVGQPQHFGDGTRLSIL.

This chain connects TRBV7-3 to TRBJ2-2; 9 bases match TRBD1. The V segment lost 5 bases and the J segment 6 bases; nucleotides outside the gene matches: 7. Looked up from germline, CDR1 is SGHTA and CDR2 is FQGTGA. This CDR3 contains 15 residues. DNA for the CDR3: TGTGCCAGCAGCGCTCAGACAGGGGGGGCCGGGGAGCTGTTTTTT. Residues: CASSAQTGGAGELFF.

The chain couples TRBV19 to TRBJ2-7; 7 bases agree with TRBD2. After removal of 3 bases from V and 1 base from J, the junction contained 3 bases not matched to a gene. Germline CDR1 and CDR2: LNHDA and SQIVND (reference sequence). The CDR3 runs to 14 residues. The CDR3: CASSITGGSYEQYF. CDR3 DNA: TGTGCCAGTAGTATCACGGGGGGTTCCTACGAGCAGTACTTC. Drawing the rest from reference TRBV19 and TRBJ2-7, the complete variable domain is DGGITQSPKYLFRKEGQNVTLSCEQNLNHDAMYWYRQDPGQGLRLIYYSQIVNDFQKGDIAEGYSVSREKKESFPLTVTSAQKNPTAFYLCASSITGGSYEQYFGPGTRLTVT.

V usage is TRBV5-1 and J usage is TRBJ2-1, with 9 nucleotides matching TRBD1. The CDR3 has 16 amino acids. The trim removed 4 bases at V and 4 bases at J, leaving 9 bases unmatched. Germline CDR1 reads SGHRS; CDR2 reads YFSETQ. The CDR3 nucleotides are TGCGCCAGCAGCCGTGGACAGGGGAACCCTTACAATGAGCAGTTCTTC. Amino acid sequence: CASSRGQGNPYNEQFF.

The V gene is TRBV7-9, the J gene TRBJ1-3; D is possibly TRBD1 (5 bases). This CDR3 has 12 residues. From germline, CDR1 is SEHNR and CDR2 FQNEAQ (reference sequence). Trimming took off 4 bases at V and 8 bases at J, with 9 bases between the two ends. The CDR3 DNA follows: TGTGCCAGCAGCTCCTGGGGGGACACCATATATTTT. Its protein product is CASSSWGDTIYF.